Given below is one T cell receptor beta chain in context. This clone was found once. Its antigen remains unidentified. Per-base qualities were not stored, and no clone one base away is much larger. This sample was taken from a study of cytotoxic CD8 clonotypes in ibrutinib-treated CLL (dated by TCRdb to the early 2020s). At the level of the whole study: In this cohort, approximately 15 patients were treatment-naive and ten to eleven were relapsed/refractory, while around 18 had unmutated IGHV. Longitudinal samples were obtainable from about 30% of the 86 participants in the trial. Cryopreserved peripheral blood mononuclear cells were obtained prior to treatment, at the time of response, and at either disease progression or sustained remission. Every remission and progressive disease sample was obtained while ibrutinib was still being received by the patients. The response samples were drawn at a median of roughly twelve months into treatment, with a range of about 6 to 36 months. Samples averaged about 260,000 productive templates and approximately 100,000 productive rearrangements. Partial responses were observed in some 24 patients and complete responses in 2; after a median follow-up of 68 months, remission was maintained in 14 patients and progression was observed in approximately twelve.

The label giving this sample's time point can be read as: progressive disease on ibrutinib. For TCR beta library preparation, around 2.2 micrograms of genomic DNA was extracted from cryopreserved PBMCs. Longitudinal blood samples from CLL patients on ibrutinib monotherapy underwent high-throughput TCR beta sequencing. The patients were enrolled in a single-center, open-label phase 2 trial of ibrutinib monotherapy. The full study reports these points: Baseline clonality was found to be higher than that of age-matched healthy donors and was strongly correlated with circulating CD8+ T-cell counts. Lymph node repertoires were not examined, and the timing of sampling was not matched between patients in sustained remission and those whose disease progressed. At ibrutinib response clonality went up, during sustained remission it held steady, and at progression it dropped back toward baseline. Public clonotypes were rare and either shrank or stayed stable during treatment, and the rise in clonality at ibrutinib response reflected expansion of private clonotypes.

A MiSeq instrument was used for deep resolution sequencing, which targeted depths ranging from 1 in 1 million up to 1 in 200,000 T cells, with coverage averaging 10x for each clonotype. The immunoSEQ hsTCRB Kit was used to generate TCR beta libraries. On the authors' methods: Data were analyzed with ImmunoSEQ Data Assistant and ImmunoSEQ Analyzer, with V, D and J genes assigned per IMGT definitions. Clonality was computed as one minus normalized Shannon entropy of productive rearrangement frequencies, ranging from 0 to 1. Only overrepresented clonotypes making up at least 0.05% of the repertoire of each patient were included in the public clonotype analysis. Some twelve repertoires from age-matched healthy donors, obtained from immuneACCESS, served as clonality controls. TCRdb re-hosts the immuneACCESS table, in-frame sequences only. Its copies lack some clones; in the studies checked, an unresolved V gene accounts for under half of them, and the cause for the rest is not known. V, J and clone size are taken as reported in that table, and D and trimming were inferred from the DNA itself. Present in this sample are 250,000 to 350,000 clones, about 72% of which were seen just once. Around 6% of the sample belongs to the ten largest clones.

CDR1 and CDR2 were assigned from the germline V gene as SGHRS and YFSETQ. Deletion took 9 bases off V and 6 bases off J, with a span of 23 bases between the germline ends. The CDR3 goes from the cysteine to the phenylalanine over 15 residues. Solely the CDR3 DNA is kept, with 45 bases framed from the first base. The chain employs TRBV5-1 and TRBJ2-3; the D segment might be TRBD1 or TRBD2, since each matches 5 bases. The receptor was isolated from a human donor with chronic lymphocytic leukemia. Sequenced here: PBMCs, sampled at disease progression, from a patient treated with ibrutinib. In nucleotide form, the sequence is TGCGCCACCCCGAGGGGCGGCGGTGGGGCGGATACGCAGTATTTT. The resulting protein is CATPRGGGGADTQYF.